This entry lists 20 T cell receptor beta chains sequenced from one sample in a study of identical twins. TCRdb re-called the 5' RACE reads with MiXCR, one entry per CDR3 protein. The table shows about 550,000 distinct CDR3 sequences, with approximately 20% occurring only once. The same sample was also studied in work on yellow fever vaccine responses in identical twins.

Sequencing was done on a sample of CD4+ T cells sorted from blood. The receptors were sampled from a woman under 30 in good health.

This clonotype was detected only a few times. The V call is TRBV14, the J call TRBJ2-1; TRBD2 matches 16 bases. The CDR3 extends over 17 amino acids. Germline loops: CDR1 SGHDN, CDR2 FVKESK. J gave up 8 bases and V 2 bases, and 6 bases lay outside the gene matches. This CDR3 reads CASSQSLGLAGGYEQFF. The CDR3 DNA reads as TGTGCCAGCAGCCAATCCCTGGGACTAGCGGGAGGGTATGAGCAGTTCTTC.

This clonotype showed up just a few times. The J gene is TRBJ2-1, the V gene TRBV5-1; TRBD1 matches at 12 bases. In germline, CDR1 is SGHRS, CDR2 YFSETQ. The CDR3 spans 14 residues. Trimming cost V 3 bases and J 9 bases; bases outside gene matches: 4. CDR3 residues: CASSWDRGRGEQFF. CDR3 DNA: TGCGCCAGCAGCTGGGACAGGGGGCGTGGTGAGCAGTTCTTC.

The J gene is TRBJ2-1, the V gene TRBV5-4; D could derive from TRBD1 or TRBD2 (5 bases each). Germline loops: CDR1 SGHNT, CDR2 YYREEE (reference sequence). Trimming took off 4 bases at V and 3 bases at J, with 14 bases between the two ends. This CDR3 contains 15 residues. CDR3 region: CASSPGTGDYNEQFF. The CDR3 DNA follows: TGTGCCAGCAGCCCCGGGACGGGCGACTACAATGAGCAGTTCTTC.

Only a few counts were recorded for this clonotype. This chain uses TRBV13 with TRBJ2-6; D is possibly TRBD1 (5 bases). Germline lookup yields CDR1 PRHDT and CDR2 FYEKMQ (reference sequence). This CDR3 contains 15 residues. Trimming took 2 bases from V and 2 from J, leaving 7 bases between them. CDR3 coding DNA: TGTGCCAGCAGCTTACGACAGACTGGGGCCAACGTCCTGACTTTC. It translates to CASSLRQTGANVLTF.

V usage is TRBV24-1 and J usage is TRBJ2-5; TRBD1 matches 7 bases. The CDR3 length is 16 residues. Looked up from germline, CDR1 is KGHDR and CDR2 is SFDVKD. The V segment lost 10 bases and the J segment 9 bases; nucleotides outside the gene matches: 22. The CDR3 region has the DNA TGTGCCACTAATGACACTCCAAGGGGGCGCGGTCGGGCCCAGTACTTC. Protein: CATNDTPRGRGRAQYF.

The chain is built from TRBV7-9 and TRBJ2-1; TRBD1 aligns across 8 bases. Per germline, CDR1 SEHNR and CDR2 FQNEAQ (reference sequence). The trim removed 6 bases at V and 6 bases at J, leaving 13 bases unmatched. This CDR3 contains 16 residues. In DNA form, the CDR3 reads TGTGCCAGCAGTAACCTGGGGCAGGGGGCTTTCAATGAGCAGTTCTTC. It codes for CASSNLGQGAFNEQFF.

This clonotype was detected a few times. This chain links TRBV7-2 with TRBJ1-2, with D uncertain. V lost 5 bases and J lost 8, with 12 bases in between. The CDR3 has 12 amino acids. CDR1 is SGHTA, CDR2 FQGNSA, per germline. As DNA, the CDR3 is TGTGCCAGCAGCCAGACCGCAAGGGGCTACACCTTC. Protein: CASSQTARGYTF.

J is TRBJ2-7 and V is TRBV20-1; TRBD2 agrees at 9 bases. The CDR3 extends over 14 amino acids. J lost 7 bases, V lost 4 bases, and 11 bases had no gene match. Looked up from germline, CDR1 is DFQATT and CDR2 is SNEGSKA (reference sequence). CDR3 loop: CSAIEPAGGEEQYF. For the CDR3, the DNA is TGCAGTGCTATCGAACCAGCGGGAGGTGAGGAGCAGTACTTC.

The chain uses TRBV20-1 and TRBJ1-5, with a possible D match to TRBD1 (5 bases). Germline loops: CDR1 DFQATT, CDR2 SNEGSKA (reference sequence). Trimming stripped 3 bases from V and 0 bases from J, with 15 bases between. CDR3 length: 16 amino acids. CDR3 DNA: TGCAGTGCTAGTTGGATTGGGGGAAATAGCAATCAGCCCCAGCATTTT. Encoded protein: CSASWIGGNSNQPQHF.

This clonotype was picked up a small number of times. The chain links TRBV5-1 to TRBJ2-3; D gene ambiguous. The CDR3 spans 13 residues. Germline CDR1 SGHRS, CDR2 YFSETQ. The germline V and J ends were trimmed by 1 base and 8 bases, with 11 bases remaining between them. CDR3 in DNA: TGCGCCAGCAGCTTGTCGGATTTGGGTACGCAGTATTTT. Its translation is CASSLSDLGTQYF.

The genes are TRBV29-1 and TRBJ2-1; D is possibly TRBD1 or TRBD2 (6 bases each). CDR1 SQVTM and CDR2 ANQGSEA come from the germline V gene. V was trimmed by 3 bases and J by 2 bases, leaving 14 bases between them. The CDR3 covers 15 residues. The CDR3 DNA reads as TGCAGCGTTGAGGGACACGCGGGGACCTACAATGAGCAGTTCTTC. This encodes CSVEGHAGTYNEQFF.

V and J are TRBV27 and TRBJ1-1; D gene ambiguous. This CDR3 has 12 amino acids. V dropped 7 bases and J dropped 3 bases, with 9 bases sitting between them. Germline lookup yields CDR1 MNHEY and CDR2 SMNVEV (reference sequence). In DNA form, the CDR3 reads TGTGCCAGCATCTCTCGGTACACTGAAGCTTTCTTT. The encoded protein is CASISRYTEAFF.

The CDR3 coding sequence is TGTGCCAGCAGCCAAGATTTTCCTCGGGGGAGCTCCTACAATGAGCAGTTCTTC. This codes for CASSQDFPRGSSYNEQFF. V gene TRBV3-1 combines with J gene TRBJ2-1; a possible D gene is TRBD2 (6 bases). The V and J ends lost 0 bases and 0 bases respectively, with 15 bases between them. This CDR3 contains 18 residues. The V gene's germline CDR1 is LGHDT and CDR2 YNNKEL (reference sequence).

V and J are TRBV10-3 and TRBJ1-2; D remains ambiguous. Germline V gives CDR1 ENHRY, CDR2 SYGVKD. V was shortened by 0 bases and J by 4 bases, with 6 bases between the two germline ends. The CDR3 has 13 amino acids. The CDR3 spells CAISESGSYGYTF. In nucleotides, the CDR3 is TGTGCCATCAGTGAGTCAGGCAGCTATGGCTACACCTTC.

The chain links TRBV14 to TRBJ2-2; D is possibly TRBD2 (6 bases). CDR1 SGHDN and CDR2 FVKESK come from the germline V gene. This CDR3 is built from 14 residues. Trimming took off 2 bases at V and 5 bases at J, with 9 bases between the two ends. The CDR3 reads CASSQLAGTGELFF. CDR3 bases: TGTGCCAGCAGCCAACTCGCGGGGACCGGGGAGCTGTTTTTT.

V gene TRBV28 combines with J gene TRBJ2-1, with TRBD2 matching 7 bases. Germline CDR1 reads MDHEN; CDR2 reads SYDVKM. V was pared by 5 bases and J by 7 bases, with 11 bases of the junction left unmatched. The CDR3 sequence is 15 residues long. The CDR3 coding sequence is TGTGCCAGCAGTCAGACGGGGGGAAAATGGAATGAGCAGTTCTTC. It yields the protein CASSQTGGKWNEQFF.

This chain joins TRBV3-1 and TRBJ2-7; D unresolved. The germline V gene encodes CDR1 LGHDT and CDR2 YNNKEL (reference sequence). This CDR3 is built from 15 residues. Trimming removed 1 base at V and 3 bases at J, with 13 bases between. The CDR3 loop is CASSQVARGNYEQYV. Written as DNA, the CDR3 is TGTGCCAGCAGCCAAGTGGCCAGAGGAAACTACGAGCAGTACGTC.

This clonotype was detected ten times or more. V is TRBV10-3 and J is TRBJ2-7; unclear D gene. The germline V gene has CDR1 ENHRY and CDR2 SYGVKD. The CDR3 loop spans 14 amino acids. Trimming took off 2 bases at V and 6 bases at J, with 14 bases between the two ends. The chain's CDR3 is CAISEGPGATEQYV. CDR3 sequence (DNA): TGTGCCATCAGTGAGGGTCCCGGCGCCACCGAGCAGTACGTC.

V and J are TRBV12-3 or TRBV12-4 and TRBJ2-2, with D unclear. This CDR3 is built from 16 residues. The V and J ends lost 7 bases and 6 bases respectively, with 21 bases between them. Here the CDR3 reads CASTFSPGRSAGELFF. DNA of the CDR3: TGTGCCAGCACCTTCAGCCCAGGACGATCAGCCGGGGAGCTGTTTTTT.

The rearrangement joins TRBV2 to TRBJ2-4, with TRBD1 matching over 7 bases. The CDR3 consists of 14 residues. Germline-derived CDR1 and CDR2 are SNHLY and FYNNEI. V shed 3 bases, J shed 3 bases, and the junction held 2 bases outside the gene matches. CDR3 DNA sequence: TGTGCCAGCAGTGATAGGGACAGCAAAAACATTCAGTACTTC. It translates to CASSDRDSKNIQYF.